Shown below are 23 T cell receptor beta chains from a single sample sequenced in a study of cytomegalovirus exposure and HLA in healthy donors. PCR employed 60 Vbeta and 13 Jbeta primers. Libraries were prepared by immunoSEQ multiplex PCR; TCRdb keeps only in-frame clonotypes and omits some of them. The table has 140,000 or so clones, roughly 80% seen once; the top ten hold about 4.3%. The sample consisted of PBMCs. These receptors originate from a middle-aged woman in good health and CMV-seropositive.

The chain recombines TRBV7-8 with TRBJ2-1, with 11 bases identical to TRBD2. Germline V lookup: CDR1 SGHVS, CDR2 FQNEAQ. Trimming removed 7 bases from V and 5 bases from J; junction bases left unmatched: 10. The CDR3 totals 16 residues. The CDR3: CASTGEKGLADNEQFF. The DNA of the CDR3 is TGTGCCAGCACCGGAGAGAAGGGACTAGCGGACAATGAGCAGTTCTTC.

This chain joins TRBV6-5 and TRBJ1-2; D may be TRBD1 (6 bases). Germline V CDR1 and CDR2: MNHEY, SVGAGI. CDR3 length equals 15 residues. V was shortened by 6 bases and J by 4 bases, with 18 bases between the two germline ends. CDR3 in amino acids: CASSSPQGGAYGYTF. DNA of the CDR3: TGTGCCAGCAGCTCACCCCAAGGGGGGGCCTATGGCTACACCTTC.

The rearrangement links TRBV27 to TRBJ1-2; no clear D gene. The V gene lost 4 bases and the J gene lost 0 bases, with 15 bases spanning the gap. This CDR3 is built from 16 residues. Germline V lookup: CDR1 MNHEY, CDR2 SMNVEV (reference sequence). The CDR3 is CASSSMWGVANYGYTF. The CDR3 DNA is TGTGCCAGCAGTTCAATGTGGGGAGTAGCTAACTATGGCTACACCTTC.

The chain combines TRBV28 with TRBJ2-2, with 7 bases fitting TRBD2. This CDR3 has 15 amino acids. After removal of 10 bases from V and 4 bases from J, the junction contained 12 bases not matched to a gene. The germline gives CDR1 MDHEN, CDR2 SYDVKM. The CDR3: CATTLTSSGTGELFF. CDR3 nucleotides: TGTGCCACCACCCTGACTTCTAGCGGCACCGGGGAGCTGTTTTTT.

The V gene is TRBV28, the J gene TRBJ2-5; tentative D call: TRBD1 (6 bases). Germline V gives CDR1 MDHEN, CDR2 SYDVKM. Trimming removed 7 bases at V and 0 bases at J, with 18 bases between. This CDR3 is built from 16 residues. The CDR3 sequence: CASTHRDNWYQETQYF. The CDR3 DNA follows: TGTGCCAGCACCCACCGGGACAACTGGTACCAAGAGACCCAGTACTTC.

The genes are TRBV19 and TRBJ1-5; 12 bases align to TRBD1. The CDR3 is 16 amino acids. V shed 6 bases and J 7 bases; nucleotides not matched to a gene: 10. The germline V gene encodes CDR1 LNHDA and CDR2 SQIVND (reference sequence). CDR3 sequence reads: CASSTTWDRGHQPQHF. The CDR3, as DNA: TGTGCCAGTAGCACCACCTGGGACAGGGGGCACCAGCCCCAGCATTTT.

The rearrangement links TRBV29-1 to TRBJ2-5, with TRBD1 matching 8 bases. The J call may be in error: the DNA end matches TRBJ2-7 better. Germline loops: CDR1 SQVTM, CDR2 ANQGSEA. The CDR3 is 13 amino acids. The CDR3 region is CSVTGGTPYEQYF. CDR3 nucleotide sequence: TGCAGCGTTACAGGGGGAACCCCCTACGAGCAGTACTTC.

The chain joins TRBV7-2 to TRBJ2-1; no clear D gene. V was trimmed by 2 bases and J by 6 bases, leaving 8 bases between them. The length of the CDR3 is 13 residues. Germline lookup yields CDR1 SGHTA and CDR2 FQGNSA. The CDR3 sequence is CASSLRRSNEQFF. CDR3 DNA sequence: TGTGCCAGCAGCTTAAGGAGATCCAATGAGCAGTTCTTC.

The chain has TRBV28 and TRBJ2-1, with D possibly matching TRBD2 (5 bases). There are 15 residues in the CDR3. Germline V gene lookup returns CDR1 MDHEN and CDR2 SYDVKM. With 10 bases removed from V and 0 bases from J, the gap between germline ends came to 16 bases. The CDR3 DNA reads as TGTGCCATCCGTACCCCGGGGAGCTCCTACAATGAGCAGTTCTTC. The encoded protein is CAIRTPGSSYNEQFF. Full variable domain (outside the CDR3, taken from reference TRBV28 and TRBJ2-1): DVKVTQSSRYLVKRTGEKVFLECVQDMDHENMFWYRQDPGLGLRLIYFSYDVKMKEKGDIPEGYSVSREKKERFSLILESASTNQTSMYLCAIRTPGSSYNEQFFGPGTRLTVL.

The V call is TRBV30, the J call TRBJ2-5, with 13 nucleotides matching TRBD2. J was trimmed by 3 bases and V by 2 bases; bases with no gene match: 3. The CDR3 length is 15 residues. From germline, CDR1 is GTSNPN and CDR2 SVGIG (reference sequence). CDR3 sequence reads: CAWSKGLAGEETQYF. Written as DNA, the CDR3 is TGTGCCTGGAGTAAAGGACTAGCGGGGGAAGAGACCCAGTACTTC.

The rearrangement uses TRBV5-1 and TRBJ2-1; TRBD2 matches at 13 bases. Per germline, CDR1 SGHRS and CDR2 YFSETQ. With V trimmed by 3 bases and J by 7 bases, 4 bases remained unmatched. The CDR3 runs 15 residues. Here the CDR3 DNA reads TGCGCCAGCAGCTATGGACTAGCGGGAGCAAATGAGCAGTTCTTC. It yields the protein CASSYGLAGANEQFF. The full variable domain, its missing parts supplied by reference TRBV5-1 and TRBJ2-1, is KAGVTQTPRYLIKTRGQQVTLSCSPISGHRSVSWYQQTPGQGLQFLFEYFSETQRNKGNFPGRFSGRQFSNSRSEMNVSTLELGDSALYLCASSYGLAGANEQFFGPGTRLTVL.

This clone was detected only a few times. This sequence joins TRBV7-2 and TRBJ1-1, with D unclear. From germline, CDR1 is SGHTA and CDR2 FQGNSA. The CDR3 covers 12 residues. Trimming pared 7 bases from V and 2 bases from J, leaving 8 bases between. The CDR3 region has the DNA TGTGCCAGCATCCTGACTAACACTGAAGCTTTCTTT. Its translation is CASILTNTEAFF.

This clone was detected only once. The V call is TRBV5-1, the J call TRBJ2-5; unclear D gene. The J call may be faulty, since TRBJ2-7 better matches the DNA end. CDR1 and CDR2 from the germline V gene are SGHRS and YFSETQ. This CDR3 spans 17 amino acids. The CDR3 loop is CASSLDGRVTINYEQYF. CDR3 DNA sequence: TGCGCCAGCAGCTTGGATGGCCGGGTTACCATTAACTACGAGCAGTACTTC.

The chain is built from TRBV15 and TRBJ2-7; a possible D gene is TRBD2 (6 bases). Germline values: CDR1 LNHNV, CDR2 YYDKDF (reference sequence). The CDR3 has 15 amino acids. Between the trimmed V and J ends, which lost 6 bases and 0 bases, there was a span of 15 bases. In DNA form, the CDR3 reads TGTGCCACCAGTACTCCCGGGCGGGACTCCTACGAGCAGTACTTC. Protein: CATSTPGRDSYEQYF.

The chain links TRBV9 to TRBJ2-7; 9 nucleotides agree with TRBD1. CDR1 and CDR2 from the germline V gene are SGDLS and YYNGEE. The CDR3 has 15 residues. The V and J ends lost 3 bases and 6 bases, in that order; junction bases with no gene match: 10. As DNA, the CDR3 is TGTGCCAGCAGCGCCTCGGGACAGGGATTTCGCGAGCAGTACTTC. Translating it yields CASSASGQGFREQYF.

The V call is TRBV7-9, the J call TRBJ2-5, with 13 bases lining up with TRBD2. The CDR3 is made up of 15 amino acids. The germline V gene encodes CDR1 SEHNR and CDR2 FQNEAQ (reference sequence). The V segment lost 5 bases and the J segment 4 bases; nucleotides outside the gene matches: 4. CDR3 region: CASSLLAGGPETQYF. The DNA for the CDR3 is TGTGCCAGCAGCCTACTAGCGGGGGGGCCAGAGACCCAGTACTTC.

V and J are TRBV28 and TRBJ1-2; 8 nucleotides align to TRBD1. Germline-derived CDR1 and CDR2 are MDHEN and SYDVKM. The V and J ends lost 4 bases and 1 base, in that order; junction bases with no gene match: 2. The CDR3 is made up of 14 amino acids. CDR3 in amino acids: CASSSQGDNYGYTF. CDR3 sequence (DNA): TGTGCCAGCAGTTCACAGGGGGATAACTATGGCTACACCTTC.

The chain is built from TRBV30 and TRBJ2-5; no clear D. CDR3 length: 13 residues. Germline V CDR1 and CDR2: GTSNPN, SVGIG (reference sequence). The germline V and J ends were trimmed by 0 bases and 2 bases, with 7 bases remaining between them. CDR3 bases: TGTGCCTGGAGTGTACAGTTACAAGAGACCCAGTACTTC. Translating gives CAWSVQLQETQYF.

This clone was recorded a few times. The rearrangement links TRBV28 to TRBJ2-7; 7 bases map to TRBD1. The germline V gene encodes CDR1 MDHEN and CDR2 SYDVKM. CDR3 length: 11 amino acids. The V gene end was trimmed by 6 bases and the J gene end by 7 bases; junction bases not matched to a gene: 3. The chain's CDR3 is CASSPDREQYF. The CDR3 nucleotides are TGTGCCAGCAGCCCGGACAGGGAGCAGTACTTC.

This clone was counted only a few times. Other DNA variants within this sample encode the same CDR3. This chain's CDR3 is CASSLAGGSNQPQHF. CDR3 DNA: TGTGCCAGCAGCTTGGCGGGGGGTAGCAATCAGCCCCAGCATTTT. The chain couples TRBV5-6 to TRBJ1-5; D possibly corresponds to TRBD1 (5 bases). There are 15 residues in the CDR3. Germline V gene lookup returns CDR1 SGHDT and CDR2 YYEEEE. The ends were cut back, 0 bases at V and 0 bases at J, with 7 bases in the middle.

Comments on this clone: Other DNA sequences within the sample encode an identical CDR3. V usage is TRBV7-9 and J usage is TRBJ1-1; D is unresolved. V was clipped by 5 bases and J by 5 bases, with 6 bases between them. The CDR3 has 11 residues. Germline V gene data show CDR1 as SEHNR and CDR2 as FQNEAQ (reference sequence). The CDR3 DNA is TGTGCCAGCAGCCGAGGAACTGAAGCTTTCTTT. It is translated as CASSRGTEAFF.

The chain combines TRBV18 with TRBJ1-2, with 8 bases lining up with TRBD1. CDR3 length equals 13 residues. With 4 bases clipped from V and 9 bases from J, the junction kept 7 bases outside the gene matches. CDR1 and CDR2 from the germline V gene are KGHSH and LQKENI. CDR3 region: CASSRGQEASYTF. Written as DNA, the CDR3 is TGTGCCAGCTCACGGGGACAGGAGGCGAGCTACACCTTC.

CDR3 loop: CASRSGGSDTQYF. In nucleotides, the CDR3 is TGTGCCAGCAGGAGCGGGGGCTCAGATACGCAGTATTTT. The chain links TRBV6-6 to TRBJ2-3, with TRBD2 matching 8 bases. This CDR3 is 13 amino acids long. Germline V CDR1 and CDR2: MNHNY, SVGAGI (reference sequence). The V and J ends lost 6 bases and 4 bases, in that order; junction bases with no gene match: 3.